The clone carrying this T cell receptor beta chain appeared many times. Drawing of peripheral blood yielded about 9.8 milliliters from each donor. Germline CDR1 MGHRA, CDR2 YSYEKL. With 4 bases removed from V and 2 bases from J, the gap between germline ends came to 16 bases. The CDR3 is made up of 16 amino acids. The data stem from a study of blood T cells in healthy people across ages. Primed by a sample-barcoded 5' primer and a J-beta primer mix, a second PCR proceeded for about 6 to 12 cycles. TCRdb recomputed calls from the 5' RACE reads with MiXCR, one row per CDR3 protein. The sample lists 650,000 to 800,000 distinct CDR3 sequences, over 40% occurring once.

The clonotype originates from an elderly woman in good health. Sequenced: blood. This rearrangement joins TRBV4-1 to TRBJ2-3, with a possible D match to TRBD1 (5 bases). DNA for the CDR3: TGCGCCAGCAGCCCGTTCAAAGGGGCTAACACAGATACGCAGTATTTT. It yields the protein CASSPFKGANTDTQYF.